The 27 T cell receptor beta chains reported below all come from one sample, sequenced in a study of T-cell reconstitution after alpha-beta-depleted transplantation in children. TCRbeta library preparation incorporated unique molecular identifiers. TCRdb re-analysed the PCR reads in MiXCR, keeping a single row per CDR3 protein. This table holds about 580,000 distinct CDR3 sequences, 23% found once. This specimen consisted of PBMCs, mostly from graft donor cells, obtained 360 days after TCRalphabeta/CD19-depleted stem cell transplant. These receptors came from a boy in the first two years of life who had a stem cell transplant for acute myeloid leukemia, so the T cells may come from the graft donor.

The table lists this clonotype with many counts. The chain recombines TRBV5-6 with TRBJ1-1, with D perhaps TRBD1 (5 bases). This CDR3 is built from 15 residues. V lost 4 bases and J 0 bases, leaving 13 bases between the germline ends. In germline, CDR1 is SGHDT, CDR2 YYEEEE. The CDR3 sequence: CASSGAEFMNTEAFF. The CDR3 nucleotides read TGTGCCAGCAGCGGGGCAGAATTCATGAACACTGAAGCTTTCTTT. Using reference TRBV5-6 and TRBJ1-1 for the parts outside the CDR3, the full variable domain is DAGVTQSPTHLIKTRGQQVTLRCSPKSGHDTVSWYQQALGQGPQFIFQYYEEEERQRGNFPDRFSGHQFPNYSSELNVNALLLGDSALYLCASSGAEFMNTEAFFGQGTRLTVV.

This chain joins TRBV7-3 and TRBJ1-6; a possible D gene is TRBD1 (6 bases). Trimming took 4 bases from V and 10 from J, leaving 11 bases between them. Germline CDR1 SGHTA, CDR2 FQGTGA. The CDR3 consists of 13 residues. The CDR3 is CASSSGVGSPLHF. The CDR3 region has the DNA TGTGCCAGCAGCTCAGGGGTCGGGTCACCCCTCCACTTT.

Many counts were recorded for this clonotype. The gene calls are TRBV20-1 and TRBJ1-5, with D possibly matching TRBD1 (6 bases). Looked up from germline, CDR1 is DFQATT and CDR2 is SNEGSKA (reference sequence). Trimming removed 3 bases at V and 1 base at J, with 10 bases between. This CDR3 spans 14 amino acids. The CDR3 sequence is CSASLDRSNQPQHF. CDR3 DNA sequence: TGCAGTGCTAGCCTTGACAGGAGCAATCAGCCCCAGCATTTT.

The genes are TRBV20-1 and TRBJ1-6; TRBD1 aligns across 7 bases. Germline CDR1 is DFQATT and CDR2 is SNEGSKA (reference sequence). J gave up 9 bases and V 7 bases, and 12 bases lay outside the gene matches. The CDR3 sequence is 14 residues long. CDR3 residues: CSVGVTGTVSPLHF. CDR3 bases: TGCAGTGTGGGGGTGACCGGGACAGTTTCACCCCTCCACTTT.

The genes are TRBV20-1 and TRBJ2-1; 8 nucleotides match TRBD2. The CDR3 spans 15 residues. V dropped 5 bases and J dropped 7; count of bases not matched to a gene: 13. The germline gives CDR1 DFQATT, CDR2 SNEGSKA (reference sequence). For the CDR3, the DNA is TGCAGTGCTTGGGCCTCTAGCGGGTCTGCTAATGAGCAGTTCTTC. This codes for CSAWASSGSANEQFF.

V and J are TRBV6-5 and TRBJ2-5; 10 nucleotides align to TRBD2. The CDR3 has 16 amino acids. Germline CDR1 reads MNHEY; CDR2 reads SVGAGI. J gave up 1 base and V 6 bases, and 8 bases lay outside the gene matches. CDR3 sequence (DNA): TGTGCCAGCAGGCTAGCGGGGGATAGAAGCCAAGAGACCCAGTACTTC. Protein product: CASRLAGDRSQETQYF.

The J gene is TRBJ2-2, the V gene TRBV11-1; D is unresolved. There are 14 residues in the CDR3. The V gene lost 2 bases and the J gene lost 5 bases, with 9 bases spanning the gap. CDR1 is SGHAT and CDR2 is FQDESV in the germline V gene (reference sequence). CDR3 protein: CASSLFEKTGELFF. CDR3 nucleotides: TGTGCCAGCAGCTTATTCGAGAAAACCGGGGAGCTGTTTTTT.

This clonotype has a count of ten or more. The chain is built from TRBV5-1 and TRBJ2-1; 9 bases map to TRBD2. The ends lost 0 bases at V and 2 bases at J; junction bases unmatched: 3. CDR3 length equals 16 residues. Germline V gene data show CDR1 as SGHRS and CDR2 as YFSETQ. CDR3 loop: CASSLAGGGAYNEQFF. CDR3 nucleotide sequence: TGCGCCAGCAGCTTGGCGGGCGGGGGGGCCTACAATGAGCAGTTCTTC.

This clonotype appeared a few times. V usage is TRBV7-3 and J usage is TRBJ1-2, with TRBD1 matching over 11 bases. The CDR3 has 15 residues. Trimming at V came to 5 bases and at J to 4 bases, leaving 6 bases not matched to a gene. Germline loops: CDR1 SGHTA, CDR2 FQGTGA. CDR3 region: CASSPGTGGSYGYTF. In DNA form, the CDR3 reads TGTGCCAGCAGCCCGGGGACAGGGGGTAGCTATGGCTACACCTTC.

The count of this clonotype is one. The chain employs TRBV5-1 and TRBJ2-2; D gene uncertain. V lost 5 bases and J lost 0, with 11 bases in between. CDR3 size: 15 residues. CDR1 and CDR2 (germline): SGHRS, YFSETQ. The CDR3 here is CASRLSVANTGELFF. The CDR3 DNA reads as TGCGCCAGCAGATTATCGGTTGCGAACACCGGGGAGCTGTTTTTT.

This clonotype was detected ten times or more. The chain couples TRBV7-3 to TRBJ2-1; a weak D match, TRBD2 (5 bases). The CDR3 extends over 19 amino acids. Per germline, CDR1 SGHTA and CDR2 FQGTGA. The V and J ends lost 2 bases and 1 base respectively, with 21 bases between them. CDR3 nucleotide sequence: TGTGCCAGCAGCTTACGGGGATCTTACGCCCCAGATTCCTACAATGAGCAGTTCTTC. Amino acids: CASSLRGSYAPDSYNEQFF.

This clonotype was seen at least ten times. The chain has TRBV12-3 or TRBV12-4 and TRBJ1-3; 8 bases agree with TRBD1. This CDR3 spans 17 amino acids. V was pared by 1 base and J by 0 bases, with 5 bases of the junction left unmatched. In DNA form, the CDR3 reads TGTGCCAGCAGTTTAGGCGGCAGGGGGCTCTCTGGAAACACCATATATTTT. This sequence encodes CASSLGGRGLSGNTIYF.

The CDR3 protein is CASSQDRGVPEAFF. The DNA of the CDR3 is TGTGCCAGCAGCCAAGATAGGGGAGTCCCTGAAGCTTTCTTT. The chain recombines TRBV3-1 with TRBJ1-1; a weak D match, TRBD1 (5 bases). Per the germline V gene, CDR1 is LGHDT and CDR2 is YNNKEL (reference sequence). Deletions cut 0 bases from V and 6 bases from J, with 11 bases between. The CDR3 has 14 residues.

The chain joins TRBV12-3 or TRBV12-4 to TRBJ1-6, with D unclear. This CDR3 is 15 amino acids long. The V end was cut by 5 bases, the J end by 7 bases, with 15 bases between. The CDR3 nucleotides are TGTGCCAGCAGTCCCCAACTCGGGAGAAATTCACCCCTCCACTTT. Amino acid sequence: CASSPQLGRNSPLHF.

In this sample, this clonotype turned up many times. The chain has TRBV4-3 and TRBJ1-1; a weak D match, TRBD1 (5 bases). The V gene lost 0 bases and the J gene lost 5 bases, with 13 bases spanning the gap. This CDR3 spans 15 amino acids. CDR1 and CDR2 (germline): LGHNA, YSLEER. The CDR3 DNA reads as TGCGCCAGCAGCCAAGATAGTGGGACCTGGACTGAAGCTTTCTTT. It codes for CASSQDSGTWTEAFF.

The rearrangement joins TRBV6-2 or TRBV6-3 to TRBJ1-2, with D hard to call. The CDR3 totals 15 residues. V lost 2 bases and J 4 bases, leaving 14 bases between the germline ends. Germline V gene data show CDR1 as MNHEY and CDR2 as SVGEGT. As DNA, the CDR3 is TGTGCCAGCAGTTACCCGGATCGAAGGACCTATGGCTACACCTTC. Protein product: CASSYPDRRTYGYTF.

The sample holds a few counts of this clonotype. V is TRBV20-1 and J is TRBJ2-1; D may be TRBD2 (6 bases). The CDR3 spans 13 residues. The V gene lost 6 bases and the J gene lost 8 bases, with 17 bases spanning the gap. From germline, CDR1 is DFQATT and CDR2 SNEGSKA (reference sequence). The CDR3 nucleotides read TGCAGTGCCTCAGGGCGGGGTAGCGATGAGCAGTTCTTC. Its protein is CSASGRGSDEQFF.

V is TRBV5-5 and J is TRBJ1-5; D gene ambiguous. The CDR3 loop spans 13 amino acids. With 3 bases removed from V and 8 bases from J, the gap between germline ends came to 12 bases. Germline lookup yields CDR1 SGHKS and CDR2 YYEKEE (reference sequence). CDR3 sequence (DNA): TGTGCCAGCAGCTCGACTGAATGGGAGCCCCAGCATTTT. The encoded protein is CASSSTEWEPQHF.

In this sample, this clonotype turned up a few times. The chain joins TRBV20-1 to TRBJ2-4, with D hard to call. Germline values: CDR1 DFQATT, CDR2 SNEGSKA (reference sequence). The CDR3 has 13 residues. V shed 6 bases and J shed 9 bases, with 18 bases lying between them. This CDR3 reads CSAPPSHGGIQYF. For the CDR3, the DNA is TGCAGTGCCCCACCCTCCCACGGCGGCATTCAGTACTTC.

This clonotype was counted a few times. The V gene is TRBV15, the J gene TRBJ2-1; the D is unclear. The length of the CDR3 is 13 residues. Trimming took 7 bases from V and 9 from J, leaving 16 bases between them. Germline lookup yields CDR1 LNHNV and CDR2 YYDKDF (reference sequence). CDR3 protein: CATTPHGLAEQFF. The CDR3 bases are TGTGCCACCACCCCCCACGGGCTGGCTGAGCAGTTCTTC.

This clonotype was counted a few times. CDR3 residues: CSARDPGLRETQYF. The CDR3 DNA sequence: TGCAGTGCTAGAGATCCTGGCCTCCGGGAGACCCAGTACTTC. The chain uses TRBV20-1 and TRBJ2-5; D gene uncertain. Trimming took 0 bases from V and 5 from J, leaving 13 bases between them. Germline V gene sequence: CDR1 DFQATT, CDR2 SNEGSKA (reference sequence). This CDR3 is built from 14 residues.

A few counts support this clonotype. V and J are TRBV4-2 and TRBJ2-5; TRBD2 aligns across 14 bases. This CDR3 region has 16 residues. Germline V CDR1 and CDR2: LGHNA, YNFKEQ. Trimming removed 3 bases from V and 5 bases from J; junction bases left unmatched: 5. The CDR3 region has the DNA TGTGCCAGCAGCCAGGGACTAGCGGGGGTCGAGGAGACCCAGTACTTC. Its translation is CASSQGLAGVEETQYF.

The chain recombines TRBV7-9 with TRBJ2-7; D not certain. Germline CDR1 reads SEHNR; CDR2 reads FQNEAQ (reference sequence). The V and J ends lost 5 bases and 6 bases respectively, with 20 bases between them. CDR3 length: 15 residues. CDR3 amino acids: CASSLSRSRLGEQYF. CDR3 nucleotide sequence: TGTGCCAGCAGCCTGAGCCGGTCCCGGTTAGGCGAGCAGTACTTC.

This clonotype showed up just a few times. V usage is TRBV7-8 and J usage is TRBJ1-3; unclear D gene. The CDR3 length is 13 residues. Trimming stripped 5 bases from V and 6 bases from J, with 11 bases between. Germline loops: CDR1 SGHVS, CDR2 FQNEAQ. The CDR3 spells CASSITHKNTIYF. The CDR3 nucleotides read TGTGCCAGCAGCATAACCCACAAAAACACCATATATTTT.

This clonotype was seen at least ten times. The chain has TRBV12-5 and TRBJ2-3; D is ambiguous. Trimming removed 8 bases from V and 0 bases from J, with 12 bases in between. The CDR3 is made up of 14 amino acids. Looked up from germline, CDR1 is LGHNT and CDR2 is FRNRAP. The DNA of the CDR3 is TGTGCTAGTATTCGTGGGATTAGCACAGATACGCAGTATTTT. Translated: CASIRGISTDTQYF.

This clonotype has just a few counts. The chain carries TRBV12-3 or TRBV12-4 and TRBJ2-4; D tentatively fits TRBD1 or TRBD2 (5 bases each). V lost 6 bases and J 8 bases, leaving 17 bases between the germline ends. CDR3 length: 14 amino acids. The CDR3, as DNA: TGTGCCAGCAGCGGGACCCCGGTCTGGGACATTCAGTACTTC. Residues: CASSGTPVWDIQYF.

This clonotype came up many times. The rearrangement joins TRBV9 to TRBJ2-2; 10 positions agree with TRBD1. Germline values: CDR1 SGDLS, CDR2 YYNGEE. The CDR3 is 17 residues long. Unmatched junction bases numbered 8, after V lost 2 bases and J lost 4 bases. CDR3 amino acids: CASSVPPGQGSTGELFF. Here the CDR3 DNA reads TGTGCCAGCAGCGTTCCCCCGGGACAGGGGAGCACCGGGGAGCTGTTTTTT.